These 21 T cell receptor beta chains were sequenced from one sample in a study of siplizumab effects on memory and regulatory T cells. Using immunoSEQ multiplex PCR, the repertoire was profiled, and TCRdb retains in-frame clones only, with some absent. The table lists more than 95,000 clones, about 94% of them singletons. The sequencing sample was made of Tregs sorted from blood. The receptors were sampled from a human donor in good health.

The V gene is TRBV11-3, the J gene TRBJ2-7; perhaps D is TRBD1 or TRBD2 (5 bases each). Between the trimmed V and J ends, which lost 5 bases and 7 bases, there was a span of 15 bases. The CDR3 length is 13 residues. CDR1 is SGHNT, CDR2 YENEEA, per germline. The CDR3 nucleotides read TGTGCCAGCAGCGCTGACCCTTGGGGGGAGCAGTACTTC. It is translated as CASSADPWGEQYF.

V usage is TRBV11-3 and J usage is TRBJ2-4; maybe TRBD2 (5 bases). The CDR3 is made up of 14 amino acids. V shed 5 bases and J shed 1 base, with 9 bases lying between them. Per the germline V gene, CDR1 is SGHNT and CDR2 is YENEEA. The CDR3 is CASSPSGAKNIQYF. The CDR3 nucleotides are TGTGCCAGCAGCCCCTCGGGGGCCAAAAACATTCAGTACTTC.

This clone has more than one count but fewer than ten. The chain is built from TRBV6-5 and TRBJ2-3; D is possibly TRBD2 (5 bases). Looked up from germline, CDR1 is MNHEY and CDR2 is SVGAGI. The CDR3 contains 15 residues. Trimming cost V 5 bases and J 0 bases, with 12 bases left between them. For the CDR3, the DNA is TGTGCCAGCAGTCCCGGACTGGAGAGCACAGATACGCAGTATTTT. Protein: CASSPGLESTDTQYF.

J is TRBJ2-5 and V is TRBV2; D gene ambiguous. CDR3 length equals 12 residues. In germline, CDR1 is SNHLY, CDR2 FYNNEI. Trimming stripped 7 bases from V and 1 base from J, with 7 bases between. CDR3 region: CASIGSQETQYF. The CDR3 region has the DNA TGTGCCAGCATTGGCAGCCAAGAGACCCAGTACTTC.

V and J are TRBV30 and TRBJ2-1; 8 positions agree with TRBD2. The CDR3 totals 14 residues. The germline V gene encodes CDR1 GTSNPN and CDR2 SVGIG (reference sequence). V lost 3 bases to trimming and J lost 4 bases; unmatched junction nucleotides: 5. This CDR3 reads CAWSSGSNYNEQFF. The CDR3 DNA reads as TGTGCCTGGAGCAGCGGGAGTAATTACAATGAGCAGTTCTTC.

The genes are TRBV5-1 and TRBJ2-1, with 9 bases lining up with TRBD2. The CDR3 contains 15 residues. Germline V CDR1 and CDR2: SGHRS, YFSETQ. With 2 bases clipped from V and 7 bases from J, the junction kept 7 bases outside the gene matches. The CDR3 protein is CASSLTRTSVNEQFF. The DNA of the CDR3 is TGCGCCAGCAGCTTAACGCGGACTAGCGTAAATGAGCAGTTCTTC.

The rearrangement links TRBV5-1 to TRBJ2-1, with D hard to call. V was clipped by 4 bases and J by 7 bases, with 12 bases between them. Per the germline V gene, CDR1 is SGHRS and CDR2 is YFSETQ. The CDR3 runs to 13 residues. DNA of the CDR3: TGCGCCAGCAGCACCGTGCTAGGGAATGAGCAGTTCTTC. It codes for CASSTVLGNEQFF.

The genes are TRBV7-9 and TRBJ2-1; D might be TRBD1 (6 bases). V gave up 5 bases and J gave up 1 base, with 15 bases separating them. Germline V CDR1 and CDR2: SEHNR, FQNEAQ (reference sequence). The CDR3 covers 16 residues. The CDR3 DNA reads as TGTGCCAGCAGCCAAGCCAGGGGCGGGTCCTACAATGAGCAGTTCTTC. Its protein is CASSQARGGSYNEQFF.

CDR3 protein: CASKLTGVHEQYF. The CDR3 nucleotides are TGTGCCAGCAAATTGACAGGGGTCCACGAGCAGTACTTC. The chain is built from TRBV14 and TRBJ2-7, with 8 bases identical to TRBD1. Trimming cost V 7 bases and J 5 bases; bases outside gene matches: 7. CDR3 size: 13 residues. CDR1 is SGHDN and CDR2 is FVKESK in the germline V gene. Full variable domain (outside the CDR3, taken from reference TRBV14 and TRBJ2-7): EAGVTQFPSHSVIEKGQTVTLRCDPISGHDNLYWYRRVMGKEIKFLLHFVKESKQDESGMPNNRFLAERTGGTYSTLKVQPAELEDSGVYFCASKLTGVHEQYFGPGTRLTVT.

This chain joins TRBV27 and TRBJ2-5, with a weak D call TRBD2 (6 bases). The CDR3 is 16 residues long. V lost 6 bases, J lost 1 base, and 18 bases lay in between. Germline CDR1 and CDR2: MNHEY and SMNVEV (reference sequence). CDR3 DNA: TGTGCCAGCAGACTTACGTGGTTGGAGGGCCAAGAGACCCAGTACTTC. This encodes CASRLTWLEGQETQYF.

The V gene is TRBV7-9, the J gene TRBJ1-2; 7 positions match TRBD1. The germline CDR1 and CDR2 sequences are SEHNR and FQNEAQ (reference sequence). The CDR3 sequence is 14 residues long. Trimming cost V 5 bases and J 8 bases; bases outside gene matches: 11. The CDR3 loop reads CASSMTGTVAGYTF. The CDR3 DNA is TGTGCCAGCAGCATGACAGGGACAGTAGCGGGCTACACCTTC.

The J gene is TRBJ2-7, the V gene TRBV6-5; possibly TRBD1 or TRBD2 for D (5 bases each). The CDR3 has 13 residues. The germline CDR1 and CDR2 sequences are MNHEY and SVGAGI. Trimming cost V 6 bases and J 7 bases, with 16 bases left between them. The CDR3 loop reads CASRRGALGEQYF. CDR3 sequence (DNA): TGTGCCAGCAGGAGAGGGGCGCTGGGGGAGCAGTACTTC.

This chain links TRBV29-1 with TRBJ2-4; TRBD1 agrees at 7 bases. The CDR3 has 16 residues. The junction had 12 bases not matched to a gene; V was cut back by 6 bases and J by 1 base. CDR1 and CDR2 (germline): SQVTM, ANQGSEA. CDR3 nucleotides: TGCAGCGTCCGGGACAGCTTTACTCGGGCCAAAAACATTCAGTACTTC. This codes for CSVRDSFTRAKNIQYF.

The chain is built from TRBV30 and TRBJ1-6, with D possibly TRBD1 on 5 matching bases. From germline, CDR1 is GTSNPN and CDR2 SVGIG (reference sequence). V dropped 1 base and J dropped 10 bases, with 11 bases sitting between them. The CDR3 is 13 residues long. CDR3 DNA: TGTGCCTGGAGTGAGGCAGGGACCTCACCCCTCCACTTT. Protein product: CAWSEAGTSPLHF.

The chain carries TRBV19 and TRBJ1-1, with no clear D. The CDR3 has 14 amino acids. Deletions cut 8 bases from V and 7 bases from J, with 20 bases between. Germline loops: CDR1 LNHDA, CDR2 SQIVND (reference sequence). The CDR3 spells CASLNRAEHSEAFF. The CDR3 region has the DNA TGTGCCAGTCTCAATCGCGCGGAACACAGTGAAGCTTTCTTT.

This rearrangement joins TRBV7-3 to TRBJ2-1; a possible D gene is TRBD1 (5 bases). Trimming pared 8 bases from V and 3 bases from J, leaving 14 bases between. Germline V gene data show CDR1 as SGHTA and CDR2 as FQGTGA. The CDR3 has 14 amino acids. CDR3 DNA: TGTGCCAGCGGCTCTGGCCAGGGCTACAATGAGCAGTTCTTC. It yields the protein CASGSGQGYNEQFF.

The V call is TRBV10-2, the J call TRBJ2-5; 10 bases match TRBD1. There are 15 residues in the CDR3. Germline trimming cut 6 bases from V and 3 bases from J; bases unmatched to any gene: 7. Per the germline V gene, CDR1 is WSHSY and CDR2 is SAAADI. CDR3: CASRRSGTGEETQYF. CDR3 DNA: TGCGCCAGCAGAAGATCCGGGACAGGGGAAGAGACCCAGTACTTC.

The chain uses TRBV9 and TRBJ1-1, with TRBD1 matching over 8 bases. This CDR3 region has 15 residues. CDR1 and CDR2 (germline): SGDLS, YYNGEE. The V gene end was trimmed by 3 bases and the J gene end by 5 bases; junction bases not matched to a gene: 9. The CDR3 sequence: CASSAQDRVGTEAFF. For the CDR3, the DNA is TGTGCCAGCAGCGCCCAGGACAGGGTTGGTACTGAAGCTTTCTTT.

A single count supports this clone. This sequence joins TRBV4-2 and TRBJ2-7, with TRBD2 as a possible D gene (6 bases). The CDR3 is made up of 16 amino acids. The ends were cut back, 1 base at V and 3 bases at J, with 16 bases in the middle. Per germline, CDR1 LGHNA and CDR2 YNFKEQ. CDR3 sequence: CASSQVGGGTFYEQYF. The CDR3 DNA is TGTGCCAGCAGCCAAGTTGGAGGAGGGACCTTCTACGAGCAGTACTTC.

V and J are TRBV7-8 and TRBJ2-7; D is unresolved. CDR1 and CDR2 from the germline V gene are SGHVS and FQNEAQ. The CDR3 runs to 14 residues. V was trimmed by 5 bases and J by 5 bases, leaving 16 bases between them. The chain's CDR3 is CASSPPLRVHEQYF. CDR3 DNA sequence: TGTGCCAGCAGCCCGCCTCTCCGGGTCCACGAGCAGTACTTC.

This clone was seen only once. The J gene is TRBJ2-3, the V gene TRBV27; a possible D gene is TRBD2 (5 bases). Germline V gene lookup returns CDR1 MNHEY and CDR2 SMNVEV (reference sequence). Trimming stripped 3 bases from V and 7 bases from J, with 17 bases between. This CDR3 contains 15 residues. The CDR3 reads CASSFEGIGINTQYF. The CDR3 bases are TGTGCCAGCAGTTTTGAAGGGATCGGGATAAATACGCAGTATTTT.